This T cell receptor (beta chain) was sequenced in a study of T cells after posttransplantation cyclophosphamide. Sequenced by immunoSEQ multiplex PCR; TCRdb stores in-frame clones only, minus some. The table records 30,000 to 45,000 clones, 78% of them present only once. The CDR3 has 11 residues. Trimming removed 5 bases at V and 5 bases at J, with 3 bases between. CDR1 is SGHAT and CDR2 is FQNNGV in the germline V gene. Treatment was busulfan-fludarabine conditioning, a marrow graft, and cyclophosphamide on days +3 and +4. This sequence was found in a female patient aged 35-55 years who received an allogeneic stem cell transplant from a related donor, was CMV-positive, and had no GVHD. T cells may partly derive from the graft donor. Sequencing was performed on CD4+ T cells sorted from blood, taken around 2,000 days after a stem cell transplant with posttransplant cyclophosphamide. This chain links TRBV11-2 with TRBJ2-2; D remains unclear. CDR3 protein: CASSLTGELFF. For the CDR3, the DNA is TGTGCCAGCAGCCTGACCGGGGAGCTGTTTTTT.